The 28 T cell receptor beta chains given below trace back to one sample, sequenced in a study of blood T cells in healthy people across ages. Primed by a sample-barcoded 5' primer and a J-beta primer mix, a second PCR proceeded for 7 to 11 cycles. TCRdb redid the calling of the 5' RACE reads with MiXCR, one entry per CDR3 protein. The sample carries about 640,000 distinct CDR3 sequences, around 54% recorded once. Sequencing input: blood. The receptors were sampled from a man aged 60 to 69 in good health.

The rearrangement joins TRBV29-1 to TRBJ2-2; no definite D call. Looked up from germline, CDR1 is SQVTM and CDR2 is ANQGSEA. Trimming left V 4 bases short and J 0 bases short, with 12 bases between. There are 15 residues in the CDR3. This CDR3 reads CSVGMRTPNTGELFF. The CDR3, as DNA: TGCAGCGTTGGAATGCGCACACCGAACACCGGGGAGCTGTTTTTT.

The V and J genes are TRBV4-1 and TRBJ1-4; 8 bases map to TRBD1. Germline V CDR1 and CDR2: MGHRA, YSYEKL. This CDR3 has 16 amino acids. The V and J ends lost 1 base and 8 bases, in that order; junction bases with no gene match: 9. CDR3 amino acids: CASSQVSGQAYEKLFF. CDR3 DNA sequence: TGCGCCAGCAGCCAAGTGTCGGGACAGGCATACGAAAAACTGTTTTTT.

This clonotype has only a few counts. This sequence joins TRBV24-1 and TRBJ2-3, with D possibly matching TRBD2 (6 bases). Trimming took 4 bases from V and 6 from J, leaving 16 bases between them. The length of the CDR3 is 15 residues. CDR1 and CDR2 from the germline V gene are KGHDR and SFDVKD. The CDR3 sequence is CATSDPAGRGDTQYF. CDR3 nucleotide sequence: TGTGCCACCAGTGACCCCGCGGGACGGGGGGATACGCAGTATTTT.

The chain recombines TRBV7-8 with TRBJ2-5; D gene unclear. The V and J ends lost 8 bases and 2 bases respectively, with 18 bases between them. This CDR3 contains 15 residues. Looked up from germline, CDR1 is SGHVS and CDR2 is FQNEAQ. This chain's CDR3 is CASSLLWLGQETQYF. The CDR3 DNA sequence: TGTGCCAGCTCCTTGTTGTGGCTAGGTCAAGAGACCCAGTACTTC.

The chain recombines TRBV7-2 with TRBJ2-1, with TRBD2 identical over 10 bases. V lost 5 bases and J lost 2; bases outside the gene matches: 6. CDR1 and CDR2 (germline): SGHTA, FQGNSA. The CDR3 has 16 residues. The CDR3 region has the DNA TGTGCCAGCAGCACCCCTCTAGCGGGGGCCTACAATGAGCAGTTCTTC. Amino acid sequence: CASSTPLAGAYNEQFF.

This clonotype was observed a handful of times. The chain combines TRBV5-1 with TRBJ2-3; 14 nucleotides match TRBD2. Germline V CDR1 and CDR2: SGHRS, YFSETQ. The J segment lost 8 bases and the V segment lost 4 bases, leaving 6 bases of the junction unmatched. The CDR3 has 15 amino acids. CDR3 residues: CASSRLAGGESTQYF. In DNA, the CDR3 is TGCGCCAGCAGCCGACTAGCGGGGGGGGAGAGTACGCAGTATTTT.

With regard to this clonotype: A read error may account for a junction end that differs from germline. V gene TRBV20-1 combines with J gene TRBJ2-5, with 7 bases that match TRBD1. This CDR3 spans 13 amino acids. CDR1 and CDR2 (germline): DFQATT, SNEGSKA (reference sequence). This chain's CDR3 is CSAWETGREAQYF. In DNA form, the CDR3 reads TGCAGTGCATGGGAGACAGGGCGAGAGGCCCAGTACTTC.

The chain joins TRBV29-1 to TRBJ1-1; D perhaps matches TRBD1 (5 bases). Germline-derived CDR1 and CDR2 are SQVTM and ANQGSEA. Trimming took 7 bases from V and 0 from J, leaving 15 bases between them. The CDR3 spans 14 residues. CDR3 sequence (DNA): TGCAGCGCCGCCCGGGGCAGGGTGAACACTGAAGCTTTCTTT. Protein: CSAARGRVNTEAFF.

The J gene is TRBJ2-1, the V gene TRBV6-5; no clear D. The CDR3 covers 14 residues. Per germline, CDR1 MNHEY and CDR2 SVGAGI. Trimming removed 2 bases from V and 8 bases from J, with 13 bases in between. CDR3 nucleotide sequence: TGTGCCAGCAGTTACGAGGTCTCCCCGGATGAGCAGTTCTTC. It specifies CASSYEVSPDEQFF.

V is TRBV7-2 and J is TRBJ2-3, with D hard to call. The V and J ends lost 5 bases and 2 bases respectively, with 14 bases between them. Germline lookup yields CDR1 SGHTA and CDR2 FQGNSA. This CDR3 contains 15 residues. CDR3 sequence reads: CASSARPSPTDTQYF. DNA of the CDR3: TGTGCCAGCAGCGCGCGCCCCTCCCCCACAGATACGCAGTATTTT.

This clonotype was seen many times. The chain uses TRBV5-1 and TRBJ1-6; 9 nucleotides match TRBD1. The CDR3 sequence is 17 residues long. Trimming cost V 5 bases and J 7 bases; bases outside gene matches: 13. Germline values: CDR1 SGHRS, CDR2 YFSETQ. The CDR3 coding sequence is TGCGCCAGCAGACTCGTCTCGGGCGGACAGGGGAATTCACCCCTCCACTTT. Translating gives CASRLVSGGQGNSPLHF. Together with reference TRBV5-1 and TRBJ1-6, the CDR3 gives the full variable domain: KAGVTQTPRYLIKTRGQQVTLSCSPISGHRSVSWYQQTPGQGLQFLFEYFSETQRNKGNFPGRFSGRQFSNSRSEMNVSTLELGDSALYLCASRLVSGGQGNSPLHFGNGTRLTVT.

The CDR3 loop is CASSVPLADGYTF. The CDR3 region has the DNA TGTGCCAGCAGTGTACCGTTGGCGGATGGCTACACCTTC. The chain joins TRBV25-1 to TRBJ1-2; unclear D gene. Germline loops: CDR1 MGHDK, CDR2 SYGVNS. The CDR3 is 13 residues long. V was pared by 4 bases and J by 6 bases, with 12 bases between.

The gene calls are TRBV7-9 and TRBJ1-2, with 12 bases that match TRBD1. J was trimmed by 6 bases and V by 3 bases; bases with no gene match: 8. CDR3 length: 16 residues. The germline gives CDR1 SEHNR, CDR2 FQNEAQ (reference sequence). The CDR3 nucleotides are TGTGCCAGCAGCTTCACCCGGGACAGGGGGCGAAATGGCTACACCTTC. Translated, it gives CASSFTRDRGRNGYTF.

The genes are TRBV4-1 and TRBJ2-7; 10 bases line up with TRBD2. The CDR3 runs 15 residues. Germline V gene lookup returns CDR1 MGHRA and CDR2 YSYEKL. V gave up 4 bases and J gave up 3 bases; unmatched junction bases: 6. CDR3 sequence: CASSPGLAEFYEQYF. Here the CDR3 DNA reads TGCGCCAGCAGCCCCGGACTAGCGGAATTCTACGAGCAGTACTTC.

The CDR3 sequence is CASRGEHNEQFF. CDR3 sequence (DNA): TGTGCCAGCAGAGGGGAACACAATGAGCAGTTCTTC. The chain joins TRBV12-3 or TRBV12-4 to TRBJ2-1; D may be TRBD1 (5 bases). This CDR3 comprises 12 residues. The V end was cut by 6 bases, the J end by 5 bases, with 8 bases between.

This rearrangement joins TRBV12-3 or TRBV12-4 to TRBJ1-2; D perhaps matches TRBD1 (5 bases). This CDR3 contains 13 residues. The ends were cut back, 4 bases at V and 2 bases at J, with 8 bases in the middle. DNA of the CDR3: TGTGCCAGCAGTTGGGGCAGAAACTATGGCTACACCTTC. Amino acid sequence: CASSWGRNYGYTF.

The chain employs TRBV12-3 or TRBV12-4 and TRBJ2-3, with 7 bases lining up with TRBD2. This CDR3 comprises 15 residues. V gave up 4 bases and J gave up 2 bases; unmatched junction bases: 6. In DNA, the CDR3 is TGTGCCAGCAGTTCTTTAGCGGGTTACACAGATACGCAGTATTTT. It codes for CASSSLAGYTDTQYF.

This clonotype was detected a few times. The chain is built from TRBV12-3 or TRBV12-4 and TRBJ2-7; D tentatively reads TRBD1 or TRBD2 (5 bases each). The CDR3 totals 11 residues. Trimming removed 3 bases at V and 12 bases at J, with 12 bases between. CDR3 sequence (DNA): TGTGCCAGCAGTTTTCAGGGACCGGGGTACTTC. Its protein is CASSFQGPGYF.

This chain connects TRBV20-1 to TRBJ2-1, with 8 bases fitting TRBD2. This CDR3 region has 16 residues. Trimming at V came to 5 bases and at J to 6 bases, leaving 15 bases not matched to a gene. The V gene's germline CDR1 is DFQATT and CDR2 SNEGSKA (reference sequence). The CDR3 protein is CSAGTQSGGHINEQFF. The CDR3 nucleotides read TGCAGTGCTGGGACCCAGAGCGGGGGTCACATCAATGAGCAGTTCTTC.

The CDR3 loop is CSVEKQGPFSYEQYF. The CDR3 coding sequence is TGCAGCGTTGAGAAACAGGGGCCCTTCTCCTACGAGCAGTACTTC. The chain employs TRBV29-1 and TRBJ2-7; TRBD1 matches at 7 bases. Germline CDR1 reads SQVTM; CDR2 reads ANQGSEA. Germline trimming cut 3 bases from V and 0 bases from J; bases unmatched to any gene: 8. This CDR3 has 15 amino acids.

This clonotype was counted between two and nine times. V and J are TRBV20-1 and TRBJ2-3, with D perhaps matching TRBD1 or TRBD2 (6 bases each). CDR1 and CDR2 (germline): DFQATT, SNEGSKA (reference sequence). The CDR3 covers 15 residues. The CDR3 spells CSPLPGARRWDTQYF. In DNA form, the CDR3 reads TGCAGCCCACTACCGGGGGCTAGGAGGTGGGATACGCAGTATTTT.

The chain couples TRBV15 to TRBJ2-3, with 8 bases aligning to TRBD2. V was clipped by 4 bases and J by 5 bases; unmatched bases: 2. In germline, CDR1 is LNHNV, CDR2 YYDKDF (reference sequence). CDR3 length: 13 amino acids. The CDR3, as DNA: TGTGCCACCAGCACGGGAGGGGTAGATACGCAGTATTTT. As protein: CATSTGGVDTQYF. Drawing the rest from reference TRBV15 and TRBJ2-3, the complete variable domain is DAMVIQNPRYQVTQFGKPVTLSCSQTLNHNVMYWYQQKSSQAPKLLFHYYDKDFNNEADTPDNFQSRRPNTSFCFLDIRSPGLGDTAMYLCATSTGGVDTQYFGPGTRLTVL.

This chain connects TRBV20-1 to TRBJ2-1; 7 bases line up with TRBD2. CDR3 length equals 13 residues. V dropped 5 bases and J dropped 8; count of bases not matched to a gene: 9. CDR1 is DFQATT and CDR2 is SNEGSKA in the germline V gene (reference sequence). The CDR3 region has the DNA TGCAGTGCTGTAGCGGGCGGTTGGGATGAGCAGTTCTTC. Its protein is CSAVAGGWDEQFF.

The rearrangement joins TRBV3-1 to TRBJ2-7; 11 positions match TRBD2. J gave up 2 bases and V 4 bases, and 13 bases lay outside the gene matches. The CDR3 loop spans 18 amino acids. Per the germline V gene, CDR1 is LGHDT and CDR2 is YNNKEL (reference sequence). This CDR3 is CASSPLALAGGYTYEQYF. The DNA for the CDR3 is TGTGCCAGCAGCCCCCTAGCCCTAGCGGGGGGTTATACCTACGAGCAGTACTTC.

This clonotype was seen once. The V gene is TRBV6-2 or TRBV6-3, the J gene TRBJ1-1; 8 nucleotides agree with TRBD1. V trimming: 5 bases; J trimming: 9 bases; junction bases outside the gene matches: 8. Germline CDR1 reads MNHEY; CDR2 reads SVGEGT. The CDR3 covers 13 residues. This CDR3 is CASSQRGTGQAFF. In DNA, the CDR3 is TGTGCCAGCAGTCAGCGGGGGACAGGACAAGCTTTCTTT.

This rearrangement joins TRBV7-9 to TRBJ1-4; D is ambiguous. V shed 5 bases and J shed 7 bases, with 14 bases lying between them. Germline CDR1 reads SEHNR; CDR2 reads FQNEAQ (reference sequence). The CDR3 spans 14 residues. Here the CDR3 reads CASSASLGGEKLFF. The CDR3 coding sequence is TGTGCCAGCAGCGCAAGCCTCGGCGGTGAAAAACTGTTTTTT.

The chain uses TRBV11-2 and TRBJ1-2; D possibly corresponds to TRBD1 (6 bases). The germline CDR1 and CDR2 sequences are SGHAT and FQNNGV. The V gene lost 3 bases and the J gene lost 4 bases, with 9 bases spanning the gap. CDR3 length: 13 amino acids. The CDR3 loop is CASSFGQTYGYTF. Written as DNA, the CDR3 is TGTGCCAGCAGCTTCGGACAGACCTATGGCTACACCTTC.

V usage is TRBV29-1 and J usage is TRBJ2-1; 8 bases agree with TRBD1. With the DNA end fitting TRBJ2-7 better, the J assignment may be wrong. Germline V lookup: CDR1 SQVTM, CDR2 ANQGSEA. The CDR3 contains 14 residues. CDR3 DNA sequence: TGCAGCGCCGGACAGGGACGACTTTACAATGAGCAGTACTTC. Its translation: CSAGQGRLYNEQYF.